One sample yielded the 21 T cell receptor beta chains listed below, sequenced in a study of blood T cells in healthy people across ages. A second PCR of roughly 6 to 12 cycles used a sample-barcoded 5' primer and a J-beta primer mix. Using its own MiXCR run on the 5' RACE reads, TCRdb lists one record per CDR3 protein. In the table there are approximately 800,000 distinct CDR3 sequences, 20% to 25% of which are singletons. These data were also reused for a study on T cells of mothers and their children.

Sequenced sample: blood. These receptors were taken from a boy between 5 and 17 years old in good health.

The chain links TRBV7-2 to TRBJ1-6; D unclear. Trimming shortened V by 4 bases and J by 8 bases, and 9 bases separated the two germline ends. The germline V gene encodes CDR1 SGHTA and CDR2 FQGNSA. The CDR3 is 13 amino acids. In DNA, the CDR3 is TGTGCCAGCAGCTCCGGGTCTGATTCACCCCTCCACTTT. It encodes CASSSGSDSPLHF.

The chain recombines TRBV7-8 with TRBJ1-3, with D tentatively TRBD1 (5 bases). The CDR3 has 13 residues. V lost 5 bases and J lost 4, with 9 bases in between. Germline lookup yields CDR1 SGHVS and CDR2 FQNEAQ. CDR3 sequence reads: CASSTTDGNTIYF. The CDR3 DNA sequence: TGTGCCAGCAGCACGACAGACGGAAACACCATATATTTT.

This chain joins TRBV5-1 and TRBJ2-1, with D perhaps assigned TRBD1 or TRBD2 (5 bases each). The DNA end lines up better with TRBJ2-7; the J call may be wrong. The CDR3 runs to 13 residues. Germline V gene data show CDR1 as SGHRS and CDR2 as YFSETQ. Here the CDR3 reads CASSFRDGYEQYF. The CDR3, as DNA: TGCGCCAGCAGCTTCCGGGACGGCTACGAGCAGTACTTC.

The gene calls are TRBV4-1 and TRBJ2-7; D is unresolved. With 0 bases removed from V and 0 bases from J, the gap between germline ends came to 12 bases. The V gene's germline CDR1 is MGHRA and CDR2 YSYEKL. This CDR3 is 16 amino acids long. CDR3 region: CASSQDGVVGSYEQYF. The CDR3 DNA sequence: TGCGCCAGCAGCCAAGATGGGGTTGTGGGCTCCTACGAGCAGTACTTC.

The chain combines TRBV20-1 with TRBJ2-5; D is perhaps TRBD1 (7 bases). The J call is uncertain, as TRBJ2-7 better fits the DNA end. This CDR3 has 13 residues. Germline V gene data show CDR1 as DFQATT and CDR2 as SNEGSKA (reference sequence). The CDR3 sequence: CSCRGTASYEQYF. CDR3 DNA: TGCAGCTGCCGCGGGACAGCTTCCTACGAGCAGTACTTC.

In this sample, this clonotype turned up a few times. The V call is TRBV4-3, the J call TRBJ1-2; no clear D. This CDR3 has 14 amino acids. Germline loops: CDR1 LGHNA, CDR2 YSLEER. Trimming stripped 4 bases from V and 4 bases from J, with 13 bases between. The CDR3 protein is CASSRSLGVYGYTF. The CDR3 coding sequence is TGCGCCAGCAGCCGGTCATTGGGCGTCTATGGCTACACCTTC.

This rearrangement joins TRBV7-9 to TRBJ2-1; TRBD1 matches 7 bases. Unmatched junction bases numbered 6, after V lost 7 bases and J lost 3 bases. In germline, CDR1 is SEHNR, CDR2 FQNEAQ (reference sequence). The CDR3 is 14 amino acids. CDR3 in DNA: TGTGCCAGCACCCCCGGACAGGACTACAATGAGCAGTTCTTC. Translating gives CASTPGQDYNEQFF.

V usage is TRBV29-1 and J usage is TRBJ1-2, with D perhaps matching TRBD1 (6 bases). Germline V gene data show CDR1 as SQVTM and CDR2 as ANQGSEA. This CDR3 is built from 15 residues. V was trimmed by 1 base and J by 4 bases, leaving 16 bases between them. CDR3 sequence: CSVEGGRGAGYGYTF. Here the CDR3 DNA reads TGCAGCGTTGAAGGGGGCCGGGGGGCCGGCTATGGCTACACCTTC.

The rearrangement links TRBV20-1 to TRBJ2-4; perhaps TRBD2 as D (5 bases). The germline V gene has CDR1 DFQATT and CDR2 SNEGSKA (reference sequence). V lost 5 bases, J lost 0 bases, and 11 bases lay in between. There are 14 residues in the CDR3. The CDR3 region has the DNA TGCAGTGCTCCCATAGCGCCAGCCAAAAACATTCAGTACTTC. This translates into CSAPIAPAKNIQYF.

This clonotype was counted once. The CDR3 loop reads CASSEGAGEQFF. DNA of the CDR3: TGTGCCAGCAGTGAGGGGGCGGGTGAGCAGTTCTTC. The chain employs TRBV25-1 and TRBJ2-1; tentative D call: TRBD1 (6 bases). The CDR3 consists of 12 residues. The germline gives CDR1 MGHDK, CDR2 SYGVNS. V was cut by 3 bases and J by 9 bases, with 9 bases left in between.

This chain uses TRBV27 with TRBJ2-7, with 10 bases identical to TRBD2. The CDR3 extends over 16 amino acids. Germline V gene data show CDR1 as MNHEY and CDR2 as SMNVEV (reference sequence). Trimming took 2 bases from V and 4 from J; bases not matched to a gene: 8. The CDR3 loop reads CASSLDSLAGVYEQYF. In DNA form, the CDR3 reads TGTGCCAGCAGTTTAGATTCTCTAGCGGGGGTGTACGAGCAGTACTTC.

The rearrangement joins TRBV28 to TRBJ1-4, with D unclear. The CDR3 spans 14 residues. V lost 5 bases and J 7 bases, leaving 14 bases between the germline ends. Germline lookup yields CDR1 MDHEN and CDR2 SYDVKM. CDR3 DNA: TGTGCCAGCAGTGAGATGGGCTGGGTTGAAAAACTGTTTTTT. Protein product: CASSEMGWVEKLFF.

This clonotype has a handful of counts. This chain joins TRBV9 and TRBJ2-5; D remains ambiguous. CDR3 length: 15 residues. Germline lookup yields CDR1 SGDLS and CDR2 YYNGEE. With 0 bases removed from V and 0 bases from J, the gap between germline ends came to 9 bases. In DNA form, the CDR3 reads TGTGCCAGCAGCGTAGATGTTGCGTACCAAGAGACCCAGTACTTC. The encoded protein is CASSVDVAYQETQYF.

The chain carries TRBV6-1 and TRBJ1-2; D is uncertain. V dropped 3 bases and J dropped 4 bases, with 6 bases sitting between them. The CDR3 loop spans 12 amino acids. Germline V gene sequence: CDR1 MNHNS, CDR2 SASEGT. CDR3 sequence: CASSENGYGYTF. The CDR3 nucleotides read TGTGCCAGCAGTGAGAACGGCTATGGCTACACCTTC.

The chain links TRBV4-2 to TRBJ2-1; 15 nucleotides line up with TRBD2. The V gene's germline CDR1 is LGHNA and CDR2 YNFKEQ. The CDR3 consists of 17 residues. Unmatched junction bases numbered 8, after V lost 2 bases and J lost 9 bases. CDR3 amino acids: CASSQYLGLAGGGEQFF. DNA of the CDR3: TGTGCCAGCAGCCAATACCTCGGACTAGCGGGAGGGGGTGAGCAGTTCTTC.

CDR3 DNA: TGTGCCAGCTCAGCGCAGGGGAGCTCCTACGAGCAGTACTTC. Translation gives CASSAQGSSYEQYF. This chain links TRBV18 with TRBJ2-7; maybe TRBD1 (6 bases). Per the germline V gene, CDR1 is KGHSH and CDR2 is LQKENI. The CDR3 has 14 residues. Trimming shortened V by 5 bases and J by 0 bases, and 11 bases separated the two germline ends.

The DNA of the CDR3 is TGTGCCAGCAGCTCCCGGACTATACATAACTCGGGACAGGCGCTTTACTTC. Amino acid sequence: CASSSRTIHNSGQALYF. The chain employs TRBV11-1 and TRBJ2-7; 8 positions agree with TRBD1. V shed 4 bases and J 13 bases; nucleotides not matched to a gene: 24. The CDR3 loop spans 17 amino acids. The germline V gene has CDR1 SGHAT and CDR2 FQDESV (reference sequence).

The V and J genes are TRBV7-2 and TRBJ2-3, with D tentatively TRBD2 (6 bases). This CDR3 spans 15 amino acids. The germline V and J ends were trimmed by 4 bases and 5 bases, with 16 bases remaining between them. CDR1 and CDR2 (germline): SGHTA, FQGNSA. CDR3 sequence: CASSSSRPAGDTQYF. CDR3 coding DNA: TGTGCCAGCAGCTCCAGTAGGCCAGCGGGAGATACGCAGTATTTT.

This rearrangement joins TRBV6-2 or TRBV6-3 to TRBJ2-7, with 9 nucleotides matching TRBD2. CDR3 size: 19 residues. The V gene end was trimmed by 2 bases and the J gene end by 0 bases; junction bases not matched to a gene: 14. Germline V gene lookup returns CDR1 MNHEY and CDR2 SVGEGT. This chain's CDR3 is CASSYDRGQRTSASYEQYF. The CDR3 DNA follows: TGTGCCAGCAGTTACGACCGCGGACAGAGGACTAGCGCCTCCTACGAGCAGTACTTC.

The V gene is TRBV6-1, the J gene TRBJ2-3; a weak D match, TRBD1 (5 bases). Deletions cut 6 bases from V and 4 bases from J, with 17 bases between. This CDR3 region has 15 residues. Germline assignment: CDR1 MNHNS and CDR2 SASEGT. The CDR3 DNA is TGTGCCAGCAGATTGTTCAGGGTAGGGGCAGATACGCAGTATTTT. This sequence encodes CASRLFRVGADTQYF.

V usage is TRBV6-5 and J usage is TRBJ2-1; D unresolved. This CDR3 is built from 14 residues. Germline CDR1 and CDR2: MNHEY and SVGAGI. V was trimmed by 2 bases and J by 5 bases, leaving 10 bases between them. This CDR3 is CASSYDGRNNEQFF. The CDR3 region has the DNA TGTGCCAGCAGTTACGATGGACGAAACAATGAGCAGTTCTTC.